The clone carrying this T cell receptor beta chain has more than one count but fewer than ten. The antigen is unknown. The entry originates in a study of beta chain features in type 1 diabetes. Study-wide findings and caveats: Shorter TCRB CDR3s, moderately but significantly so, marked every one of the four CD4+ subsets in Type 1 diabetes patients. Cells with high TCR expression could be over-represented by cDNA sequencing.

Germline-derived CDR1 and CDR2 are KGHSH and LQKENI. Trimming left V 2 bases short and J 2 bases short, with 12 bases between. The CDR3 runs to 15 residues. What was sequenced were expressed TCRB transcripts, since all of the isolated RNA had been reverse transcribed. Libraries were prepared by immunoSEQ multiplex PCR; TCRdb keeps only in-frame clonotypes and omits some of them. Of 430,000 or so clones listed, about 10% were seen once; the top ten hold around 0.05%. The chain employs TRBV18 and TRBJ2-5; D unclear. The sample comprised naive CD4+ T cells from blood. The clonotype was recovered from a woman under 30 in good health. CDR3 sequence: CASSPFSDAQETQYF. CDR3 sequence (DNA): TGTGCCAGCTCACCATTCTCGGATGCTCAAGAGACCCAGTACTTC.